This is a list of T cell receptor beta chains from one sample in a study of blood T cell repertoires in COVID-19. TCRdb's table, derived via immunoSEQ multiplex PCR, lists solely in-frame clones and lacks some. The sample has 250,000 to 300,000 clones, 85% to 90% seen once. Input material: peripheral blood. The origin of the receptors is a woman in her 30s with COVID-19, enrolled during active disease. CDR3s include the opening cysteine and the closing phenylalanine or tryptophan. A D gene is named only where the DNA matches it firmly. Size is omitted from some rows. Given values are once, few, many or a class for expanded clones.

>.|TRBV5-1|TRBJ2-2|TRBD2
TGCGCCAGCAGCTTGGGGCTAGCGGGGCTGAACACCGGGGAGCTGTTTTTT
CASSLGLAGLNTGELFF
>few|TRBV2|TRBJ2-2|.
TGTGCCAGCATTGGGCCAGAGCTTACCCACACCGGGGAGCTGTTTTTT
CASIGPELTHTGELFF
>.|TRBV6-6|TRBJ1-4|.
TGTGCCAGCAGTTACTCGGCTGAAAAACTGTTTTTT
CASSYSAEKLFF
>.|TRBV5-1|TRBJ1-5|.
TGCGCCAGCAGCCTTAGACAGGATCAGCCCCAGCATTTT
CASSLRQDQPQHF
>.|TRBV27|TRBJ2-7|.
TGTGCCAGCAGTCTCGGACGGGATTACGAGCAGTACTTC
CASSLGRDYEQYF
>once|TRBV3-1/TRBV3-2|TRBJ1-1|.
TGTGCCAGCAGCCAATTCAGGGGAGGGTCCACTGAAGCTTTCTTT
CASSQFRGGSTEAFF
>.|TRBV6-8|TRBJ2-6|TRBD1
TGTGCCAGCAGTTCAGGGGGCTCTGGGGCCAACGTCCTGACTTTC
CASSSGGSGANVLTF
>.|TRBV2|TRBJ1-2|.
TGTGCCAGCAGTGAAGAGGGGTGGGGCTACACCTTC
CASSEEGWGYTF
>.|TRBV5-5|TRBJ1-1|TRBD1
TGTGCCAGCAGCTTGGGGACAGGAAGCACTGAAGCTTTCTTT
CASSLGTGSTEAFF
>.|TRBV7-9|TRBJ2-3|TRBD1
TGTGCCAGCAGCCCGACAGGGGCGATCGGTACGCAGTATTTT
CASSPTGAIGTQYF
>.|TRBV24-1|TRBJ2-1|TRBD2
TGTGCCACCAGTGATCCCCGACCTAGCGGGAGGGTGAATGAGCAGTTCTTC
CATSDPRPSGRVNEQFF
>.|TRBV7-6|TRBJ2-1|TRBD2
TGTGCCAGCAGCTCGGGGGGCGGACTAGCGGGAGGGCCGGGAAATGAGCAGTTCTTC
CASSSGGGLAGGPGNEQFF
>.|TRBV10-2|TRBJ1-1|.
TGCGCCAGCAGTGAGAAGAGTTTGAACACTGAAGCTTTCTTT
CASSEKSLNTEAFF
>.|TRBV10-1|TRBJ2-7|TRBD2
TGCGCCAGCAGTGAGTCGTTCTCGGGAGGGCGTAACTACGAGCAGTACTTC
CASSESFSGGRNYEQYF
>.|TRBV20-1|TRBJ2-7|TRBD2
TGCAGTGCTAGTTCGGGAGGCTCGCTCGAGCAGTACTTC
CSASSGGSLEQYF
>.|TRBV24-1|TRBJ2-1|.
TGTGCCACCAGTGATTCAGCGGGTGATCTCTCCTACAATGAGCAGTTCTTC
CATSDSAGDLSYNEQFF